The T cell receptor (beta chain) described here comes from a study of blood T cells in healthy people across ages. Study-level results: No one knew whether donors had CMV, which possibly confounded expanded clonotype changes.

As regards this clonotype: Its antigen remains unknown.

This CDR3 has 15 amino acids. The germline V gene has CDR1 SGHRS and CDR2 YFSETQ. Unmatched junction bases numbered 16, after V lost 4 bases and J lost 11 bases. Combining a sample-barcoded 5' primer with a J-beta primer mix, a second PCR ran for roughly 7 to 12 cycles. TCRdb re-derived calls from the 5' RACE reads in MiXCR, one entry per CDR3 protein. The sample has 790,000 or so distinct CDR3 sequences, about 46% seen once. Sequencing was carried out using blood. This receptor was taken from an elderly man in good health. The rearrangement joins TRBV5-1 to TRBJ2-5; TRBD2 matches at 8 bases. The CDR3 loop reads CASSPSGTRLPEQYF. CDR3 nucleotides: TGCGCCAGCAGCCCTTCCGGGACTAGACTGCCGGAGCAGTACTTC.